Listed below are T cell receptor beta chains from one sample, sequenced in a study of control samples from healthy donors and cancer patients. Produced via immunoSEQ multiplex PCR; TCRdb's table is partial and in-frame only. Among 120,000 or so clones, 70% to 90% were seen once, and the ten largest hold over 2.5%. The sequenced material came from blood. These receptors all stem from a man between 60 and 75 years old in good health. CDR3s include the opening cysteine and the closing phenylalanine or tryptophan. D genes are given only for firm matches. The size entry is marked missing in some rows and otherwise reads once, few, many or a size class.

>TRBV5-1|TRBJ1-4|.|.
TGCGCCAGCAAGGTCTCAACTAATGAAAAACTGTTTTTT
CASKVSTNEKLFF
>TRBV27|TRBJ2-7|few|.
TGTGCCAGCAGTTTTTATTCCGGGACCGAGGCCTACGAGCAGTACTTC
CASSFYSGTEAYEQYF
>TRBV6-5|TRBJ1-2|.|TRBD1
TGTGCCAGCCGCCAGGGGGCAGGAGGCTACACCTTC
CASRQGAGGYTF
>TRBV6-5|TRBJ2-3|.|.
TGTGCCAGCAGTTACTTTGGGGGAGGCACAGATACGCAGTATTTT
CASSYFGGGTDTQYF
>TRBV18|TRBJ2-5|.|.
TGTGCCAGCTCACTCTCAGGTCTCCAAGAGACCCAGTACTTC
CASSLSGLQETQYF
>TRBV2|TRBJ1-2|.|.
TGTGCCAGCAGTGAAAGGCGGCGAAGGAGCAGTGGCTACACCTTC
CASSERRRRSSGYTF
>TRBV28|TRBJ1-3|.|TRBD1
TGTGCCAGCAGTTTATACCGGACAGGTTCCTCTGGAAACACCATATATTTT
CASSLYRTGSSGNTIYF
>TRBV2|TRBJ1-6|.|TRBD1
TGTGCCAGCAGCGACCCCAGGGGGCAGAATTCACCCCTCCACTTT
CASSDPRGQNSPLHF
>TRBV30|TRBJ1-3|.|.
TGTGCCTGGGGAGAAACAGACAGCCTATCCTCTGGAAACACCATATATTTT
CAWGETDSLSSGNTIYF
>TRBV5-6|TRBJ2-6|.|.
TGTGCCAGCAGCTTCGCGGTCCCCTCTGGGGCCAACGTCCTGACTTTC
CASSFAVPSGANVLTF
>TRBV2|TRBJ2-4|.|.
TGTGCCAGCAGTGATTCAGGGGTGGTCAAAAACATTCAGTACTTC
CASSDSGVVKNIQYF
>TRBV28|TRBJ2-3|.|TRBD1
TGTGCCAGCAGGGGGACAGGGGGCACAGATACGCAGTATTTT
CASRGTGGTDTQYF
>TRBV7-2|TRBJ2-5|.|TRBD1
TGTGCCAGCAGCGTGGACAGGGGGCGAAGGAGAGAGACCCAGTACTTC
CASSVDRGRRRETQYF
>TRBV12-3/TRBV12-4|TRBJ1-2|.|.
TGTGCCAGCAGTTTAGGTCAGGGCCGTGGCTACACCTTC
CASSLGQGRGYTF
>TRBV11-1|TRBJ2-3|.|.
TGTGCCAGCAGCGAATGGGACGGTGCTAGCACAGATACGCAGTATTTT
CASSEWDGASTDTQYF
>TRBV11-1|TRBJ2-5|.|TRBD1
TGTGCCAGCAGCGGGGACAGGGGCGAGACCCAGTACTTC
CASSGDRGETQYF
>TRBV3-1/TRBV3-2|TRBJ1-2|.|.
TGTGCCAGCAGCCAAGAACTTCGGACAGTGACATACTATGGCTACACCTTC
CASSQELRTVTYYGYTF
>TRBV7-2|TRBJ2-6|few|.
TGTGCCAGCAGCCCCCTTAGCTCTGGGGCCAACGTCCTGACTTTC
CASSPLSSGANVLTF
>TRBV3-1/TRBV3-2|TRBJ1-3|once|.
TGTGCCAGCGTGGGACGGACGGTTGGAAACACCATATATTTT
CASVGRTVGNTIYF
>TRBV3-1/TRBV3-2|TRBJ2-1|.|TRBD2
TGTGCCAGCAGCCAAGCCAGCGGGGGGTGGCAGTTCTTC
CASSQASGGWQFF
>TRBV21-1|TRBJ1-1|.|.
TGTGCCAGCAGCAAAGGGGGGGGCACTGAAGCTTTCTTT
CASSKGGGTEAFF
>TRBV11-2|TRBJ1-2|.|.
TGTGCCAGCAGCTTACCGGGTGCCGGCTACACCTTC
CASSLPGAGYTF
>TRBV7-9|TRBJ1-6|.|.
TGTGCCAGCAGCTTATTGGTGGGGGATTCACCCCTCCACTTT
CASSLLVGDSPLHF
>TRBV2|TRBJ2-6|.|.
TGTGCCAGCAGTGACCCAGGAGACGGGGCCAACGTCCTGACTTTC
CASSDPGDGANVLTF
>TRBV4-1|TRBJ1-6|few|.
TGCGCCAGCAGCCAAGACCCATCTCATCAGGGTTTCTATAATTCACCCCTCCACTTT
CASSQDPSHQGFYNSPLHF
>TRBV28|TRBJ1-5|few|.
TGTGCCAGCAGTTTAGGGATTGGCAATCAGCCCCAGCATTTT
CASSLGIGNQPQHF
>TRBV2|TRBJ1-2|.|.
TGTGCCAGCAGTAAAGGCGGGACTAACTATGGCTACACCTTC
CASSKGGTNYGYTF
>TRBV19|TRBJ2-7|.|TRBD1
TGTGCCAGTAGTACCCCCCGGACAGGGTTCTACGAGCAGTACTTC
CASSTPRTGFYEQYF
>TRBV3-1/TRBV3-2|TRBJ1-5|.|.
TGTGCCAGCAGCCCCGCCGTGGGGCCCCAGCATTTT
CASSPAVGPQHF
>TRBV7-8|TRBJ2-7|.|TRBD2
TGTGCCAGCAGCTCACTTGGGGGGGCCTACGAGCAGTACTTC
CASSSLGGAYEQYF
>TRBV20-1|TRBJ1-2|few|.
TGCAGTGCTAGTGCGGATTATGGCTACACCTTC
CSASADYGYTF
>TRBV7-2|TRBJ1-2|.|.
TGTGCCAGCAGCTTAGTGGGGTTTTCTGGCTACACCTTC
CASSLVGFSGYTF
>TRBV28|TRBJ1-1|.|TRBD1
TGTGCCAGCAGTGCGCCGGGACAGGGGGGCACTGAAGCTTTCTTT
CASSAPGQGGTEAFF
>TRBV4-3|TRBJ1-1|.|.
TGCGCCAGCAGCCAAGAAAGGTCCAGGATGAACACTGAAGCTTTCTTT
CASSQERSRMNTEAFF
>TRBV28|TRBJ1-4|.|.
TGTGCCAGCAGTTTTACGCGAGGTTATGAAAAACTGTTTTTT
CASSFTRGYEKLFF
>TRBV19|TRBJ2-5|few|TRBD2
TGTGCCAGTATGAATAGCGGGGGTGCCTCGACCCAGTACTTC
CASMNSGGASTQYF
>TRBV19|TRBJ1-5|.|.
TGTGCCAGCCAGGTCGCCGGAGGTGGCAATCAGCCCCAGCATTTT
CASQVAGGGNQPQHF
>TRBV18|TRBJ1-4|.|TRBD1
TGTGCCAGCGACAGGGGGCGGAATGAAAAACTGTTTTTT
CASDRGRNEKLFF
>TRBV7-2|TRBJ2-3|.|.
TGTGCCAGCAGCTTAGAGGGCTGGGATACGCAGTATTTT
CASSLEGWDTQYF
>TRBV10-3|TRBJ2-7|.|.
TGTGCCATCAGTGCCCCGGGACGGAGCTCCTACGAGCAGTACTTC
CAISAPGRSSYEQYF
>TRBV29-1|TRBJ2-5|.|.
TGCAGCGTGGGGTGGTCGAGGGGGGAGACCCAGTACTTC
CSVGWSRGETQYF
>TRBV7-9|TRBJ1-2|.|TRBD1
TGTGCCAGCAGCGCCGGTTACAGGGGGCGAAGTGGCTACACCTTC
CASSAGYRGRSGYTF
>TRBV6-6|TRBJ1-2|once|.
TGTGCCAGCAGTTACTCCGGAAGCAACTATGGCTACACCTTC
CASSYSGSNYGYTF
>TRBV19|TRBJ1-2|.|.
TGTGCCAGTAGTATAAAACGAGGACCTGACTATGGCTACACCTTC
CASSIKRGPDYGYTF
>TRBV24-1|TRBJ2-7|once|.
TGTGCCACCGGGAGTTCAACGTCCTCCTACGAGCAGTACTTC
CATGSSTSSYEQYF
>TRBV12-3/TRBV12-4|TRBJ2-5|.|.
TGTGCCAGCAGTTTCGACAGAGAGACCCAGTACTTC
CASSFDRETQYF
>TRBV3-1/TRBV3-2|TRBJ2-1|.|.
TGTGCCAGCAGCCAAGGAGGTTCAGGGGTTGGTGAGCAGTTCTTC
CASSQGGSGVGEQFF
>TRBV24-1|TRBJ2-5|.|TRBD1
TGTGCCACCAGTGATCCCTTACAGGGGGAAGAGACCCAGTACTTC
CATSDPLQGEETQYF
>TRBV27|TRBJ1-2|once|.
TGTGCCAGCAGTCGTCGCGGGGGGACGCCTAACTATGGCTACACCTTC
CASSRRGGTPNYGYTF
>TRBV5-3|TRBJ2-2|once|.
TGTGCCAGAAGCCCTATTTGTTCGAACACCGGGGAGCTGTTTTTT
CARSPICSNTGELFF
>TRBV4-3|TRBJ2-3|.|TRBD1
TGCGCCAGCAGCCAAGATTATGGGACAGGGGCCTTCACAGATACGCAGTATTTT
CASSQDYGTGAFTDTQYF
>TRBV5-1|TRBJ2-6|.|TRBD1
TGCGCCAGCAGCGCCATTCCCGGGACAGGGTCAGGGGCCAACGTCCTGACTTTC
CASSAIPGTGSGANVLTF
>TRBV11-2|TRBJ1-2|.|.
TGTGCCAGCAGCTTAGAGGGGTCAAAACCTATTGGCTACACCTTC
CASSLEGSKPIGYTF
>TRBV10-3|TRBJ2-7|.|.
TGTGCCATCAGTGAGTCGTTGGGGATCCAATACGAGCAGTACTTC
CAISESLGIQYEQYF
>TRBV27|TRBJ2-1|once|.
TGTGCCAGCAGTTTAGTAGGGCAGCTGTACAATGAGCAGTTCTTC
CASSLVGQLYNEQFF
>TRBV5-4|TRBJ2-4|.|TRBD1
TGTGCCAGCAGCTTTGCACAGGGGGCCAAAAACATTCAGTACTTC
CASSFAQGAKNIQYF
>TRBV7-6|TRBJ2-3|once|TRBD1
TGTGCCAGCAGCAGAATACCGGGACAGGGGGAAGGTACGCAGTATTTT
CASSRIPGQGEGTQYF
>TRBV24-1|TRBJ1-2|.|.
TGTGCCACCAGTGATTTTGGTGGCTACACCTTC
CATSDFGGYTF
>TRBV2|TRBJ2-5|.|.
TGTGCCAGCAGTCTCCAAGAGACCCAGTACTTC
CASSLQETQYF
>TRBV18|TRBJ1-2|.|.
TGTGCCAGCTCACCACGGGGGATATACTCTAACTATGGCTACACCTTC
CASSPRGIYSNYGYTF